Each of the 21 T cell receptor beta chains below was sequenced from the same sample in a study of blood T cell repertoires in COVID-19. Profiled with immunoSEQ multiplex PCR; TCRdb holds only in-frame clones, not every one. The sample contains 150,000 to 200,000 clones, approximately 92% of which appear only once. Sequencing input: PBMCs or T cells enriched from blood (not recorded which). Source of these receptors: a woman aged 40 to 50 with acute COVID-19.

This rearrangement joins TRBV28 to TRBJ2-1, with a possible D match to TRBD2 (6 bases). V lost 3 bases to trimming and J lost 7 bases, with 22 bases between them. CDR3 length equals 17 residues. Germline CDR1 is MDHEN and CDR2 is SYDVKM. The DNA of the CDR3 is TGTGCCAGCAGTTTTTCCCTCCTTGCGGGGAGTGGTAATGAGCAGTTCTTC. Translation gives CASSFSLLAGSGNEQFF.

The chain has TRBV29-1 and TRBJ1-1; D gene ambiguous. V shed 4 bases and J shed 0 bases, with 9 bases lying between them. Germline-derived CDR1 and CDR2 are SQVTM and ANQGSEA. This CDR3 contains 13 residues. CDR3 sequence reads: CSVVAGLNTEAFF. The CDR3 coding sequence is TGCAGCGTTGTAGCCGGATTGAACACTGAAGCTTTCTTT.

This chain joins TRBV2 and TRBJ2-2; the D gene is possibly TRBD1 (5 bases). V gave up 7 bases and J gave up 0 bases, with 9 bases separating them. The V gene's germline CDR1 is SNHLY and CDR2 FYNNEI. This CDR3 has 14 residues. For the CDR3, the DNA is TGTGCCAGCATTCAGGGTGCGAACACCGGGGAGCTGTTTTTT. Translation: CASIQGANTGELFF. The variable domain in full, with the rest retrieved from reference TRBV2 and TRBJ2-2, is EPEVTQTPSHQVTQMGQEVILRCVPISNHLYFYWYRQILGQKVEFLVSFYNNEISEKSEIFDDQFSVERPDGSNFTLKIRSTKLEDSAMYFCASIQGANTGELFFGEGSRLTVL.

The chain joins TRBV4-3 to TRBJ1-3, with TRBD1 identical over 7 bases. This CDR3 has 16 residues. The junction had 6 bases not matched to a gene; V was cut back by 0 bases and J by 4 bases. Germline values: CDR1 LGHNA, CDR2 YSLEER. CDR3 region: CASSQETGPQGNTIYF. The CDR3 DNA is TGCGCCAGCAGCCAAGAGACAGGGCCCCAGGGAAACACCATATATTTT.

This clone was seen once. V is TRBV3-1 (or the pseudogene TRBV3-2) and J is TRBJ2-1, with 14 bases lining up with TRBD2. V trimming: 0 bases; J trimming: 6 bases; junction bases outside the gene matches: 7. Germline V CDR1 and CDR2: LGHDT, YNNKEL (reference sequence). This CDR3 spans 18 amino acids. In nucleotides, the CDR3 is TGTGCCAGCAGCCAAGATCTGGGACTAGCGGGAGACGGCAATGAGCAGTTCTTC. Encoded protein: CASSQDLGLAGDGNEQFF.

This clone occurred many times. The rearrangement joins TRBV11-2 to TRBJ2-3; 11 nucleotides match TRBD2. CDR3 size: 16 residues. In germline, CDR1 is SGHAT, CDR2 FQNNGV. With 10 bases clipped from V and 0 bases from J, the junction kept 9 bases outside the gene matches. CDR3 sequence (DNA): TGTGCCACCGGTGGTAGCGGGGGGGGGAGCACAGATACGCAGTATTTT. Translation: CATGGSGGGSTDTQYF. The full variable domain, rest sourced from reference TRBV11-2 and TRBJ2-3, is EAGVAQSPRYKIIEKRQSVAFWCNPISGHATLYWYQQILGQGPKLLIQFQNNGVVDDSQLPKDRFSAERLKGVDSTLKIQPAKLEDSAVYLCATGGSGGGSTDTQYFGPGTRLTVL.

The gene calls are TRBV2 and TRBJ2-7; perhaps TRBD2 as D (5 bases). The CDR3 length is 13 residues. Trimming stripped 2 bases from V and 0 bases from J, with 5 bases between. The germline CDR1 and CDR2 sequences are SNHLY and FYNNEI. CDR3 bases: TGTGCCAGCAGTGAACGGGGCTCCTACGAGCAGTACTTC. Translated, it gives CASSERGSYEQYF.

The chain carries TRBV4-3 and TRBJ1-3; D is uncertain. The germline V gene encodes CDR1 LGHNA and CDR2 YSLEER. This CDR3 is 15 amino acids long. The V gene lost 3 bases and the J gene lost 0 bases, with 9 bases spanning the gap. CDR3 nucleotide sequence: TGCGCCAGCAGCCACCGAACGGGCTCTGGAAACACCATATATTTT. Its protein is CASSHRTGSGNTIYF.

The J gene is TRBJ2-1, the V gene TRBV9; D possibly corresponds to TRBD2 (6 bases). The CDR3 is made up of 13 amino acids. With 4 bases removed from V and 5 bases from J, the gap between germline ends came to 10 bases. Germline V gene sequence: CDR1 SGDLS, CDR2 YYNGEE. In DNA form, the CDR3 reads TGTGCCAGCAGCTGGGCGGGAAACAATGAGCAGTTCTTC. It specifies CASSWAGNNEQFF.

V gene TRBV13 combines with J gene TRBJ1-2; 10 nucleotides match TRBD1. The CDR3 contains 13 residues. The germline V gene encodes CDR1 PRHDT and CDR2 FYEKMQ (reference sequence). The V gene end was trimmed by 5 bases and the J gene end by 8 bases; junction bases not matched to a gene: 5. The CDR3 coding sequence is TGTGCCAGCAGCCCCGGGACAGGGGAAGGCTACACCTTC. This gives the protein CASSPGTGEGYTF.

J is TRBJ2-5 and V is TRBV30; 7 bases are a match to TRBD2. CDR1 is GTSNPN, CDR2 SVGIG, per germline (reference sequence). The V segment lost 4 bases and the J segment 0 bases; nucleotides outside the gene matches: 11. There are 16 residues in the CDR3. For the CDR3, the DNA is TGTGCCTGGACCCCCCTTTTACGGGGGGACCAAGAGACCCAGTACTTC. This sequence encodes CAWTPLLRGDQETQYF. The whole variable domain, filled in from reference TRBV30 and TRBJ2-5, reads SQTIHQWPATLVQPVGSPLSLECTVEGTSNPNLYWYRQAAGRGLQLLFYSVGIGQISSEVPQNLSASRPQDRQFILSSKKLLLSDSGFYLCAWTPLLRGDQETQYFGPGTRLLVL.

The genes are TRBV28 and TRBJ2-3; D remains ambiguous. Trimming removed 0 bases at V and 5 bases at J, with 9 bases between. In germline, CDR1 is MDHEN, CDR2 SYDVKM. The CDR3 has 14 residues. CDR3 in DNA: TGTGCCAGCAGTTTATGGCAGGCCCTAGATACGCAGTATTTT. It specifies CASSLWQALDTQYF.

The rearrangement joins TRBV2 to TRBJ2-5, with 8 bases fitting TRBD1. There are 15 residues in the CDR3. CDR1 and CDR2 (germline): SNHLY, FYNNEI. The V segment lost 1 base and the J segment 1 base; nucleotides outside the gene matches: 2. The CDR3, as DNA: TGTGCCAGCAGTGAAGGGGACAGGAGCCAAGAGACCCAGTACTTC. This codes for CASSEGDRSQETQYF.

The chain employs TRBV12-2 and TRBJ2-7; TRBD2 is the table's D call, not checked against the DNA. TRBV12-2 is a documented pseudogene. The length of the CDR3 is 15 residues. The CDR3 region is CASRPREREMDEQYF. As DNA, the CDR3 is TGTGCAAGTCGCCCCAGGGAGCGGGAGATGGACGAGCAGTACTTC.

This chain connects TRBV7-8 to TRBJ2-7, with 7 bases identical to TRBD1. This CDR3 comprises 15 residues. CDR1 and CDR2 from the germline V gene are SGHVS and FQNEAQ. The V gene end was trimmed by 5 bases and the J gene end by 2 bases; junction bases not matched to a gene: 9. The CDR3 protein is CASSETPGQPYEQYF. The CDR3, as DNA: TGTGCCAGCAGCGAAACTCCGGGACAGCCCTACGAGCAGTACTTC.

Details on this clone: Different DNA sequences within this sample yield the same CDR3. This sequence joins TRBV7-9 and TRBJ2-5, with 9 nucleotides matching TRBD2. The V and J ends lost 2 bases and 1 base, in that order; junction bases with no gene match: 5. The CDR3 consists of 16 residues. Per the germline V gene, CDR1 is SEHNR and CDR2 is FQNEAQ (reference sequence). The CDR3 spells CASSLMGGGGQETQYF. The DNA of the CDR3 is TGTGCCAGCAGCTTAATGGGCGGGGGGGGCCAAGAGACCCAGTACTTC.

This chain joins TRBV7-9 and TRBJ1-3, with a tentative D call TRBD1 (6 bases). Germline V gene sequence: CDR1 SEHNR, CDR2 FQNEAQ (reference sequence). V lost 5 bases to trimming and J lost 0 bases, with 11 bases between them. There are 15 residues in the CDR3. The CDR3: CASSLTGFSGNTIYF. The CDR3 coding sequence is TGTGCCAGCAGCCTCACAGGGTTCTCTGGAAACACCATATATTTT.

This chain links TRBV7-9 with TRBJ2-7, with D perhaps TRBD1 (6 bases). The CDR3 spans 16 residues. The germline V and J ends were trimmed by 1 base and 5 bases, with 18 bases remaining between them. Looked up from germline, CDR1 is SEHNR and CDR2 is FQNEAQ (reference sequence). The CDR3 nucleotides read TGTGCCAGCAGCTTAGTAGGGGGAGTCCTTGGGGACGAGCAGTACTTC. Protein product: CASSLVGGVLGDEQYF.

The genes are TRBV28 and TRBJ2-2, with a weak D call TRBD1 (5 bases). The CDR3 has 16 amino acids. The V end was cut by 2 bases, the J end by 2 bases, with 12 bases between. From germline, CDR1 is MDHEN and CDR2 SYDVKM. DNA of the CDR3: TGTGCCAGCAGTTTACTCCAGGGTGCCAACACCGGGGAGCTGTTTTTT. This codes for CASSLLQGANTGELFF. Drawing the rest from reference TRBV28 and TRBJ2-2, the complete variable domain is DVKVTQSSRYLVKRTGEKVFLECVQDMDHENMFWYRQDPGLGLRLIYFSYDVKMKEKGDIPEGYSVSREKKERFSLILESASTNQTSMYLCASSLLQGANTGELFFGEGSRLTVL.

The chain links TRBV2 to TRBJ2-3, with 7 bases fitting TRBD2. V lost 9 bases to trimming and J lost 8 bases; unmatched junction nucleotides: 11. In germline, CDR1 is SNHLY, CDR2 FYNNEI. CDR3 length: 13 amino acids. The CDR3 nucleotides read TGTGCCAGTATTGAGGGCATAGCGGGTACGCAGTATTTT. As protein: CASIEGIAGTQYF. Full variable domain (rest looked up from reference TRBV2 and TRBJ2-3): EPEVTQTPSHQVTQMGQEVILRCVPISNHLYFYWYRQILGQKVEFLVSFYNNEISEKSEIFDDQFSVERPDGSNFTLKIRSTKLEDSAMYFCASIEGIAGTQYFGPGTRLTVL.

This clone was picked up a small number of times. Other DNA sequences in this specimen translate into the identical CDR3. CDR3 DNA: TGTGCCAGCAGCTTAGGAGAGACAGCAGCCAAAAACATTCAGTACTTC. Its protein product is CASSLGETAAKNIQYF. The chain is built from TRBV7-2 and TRBJ2-4, with D possibly being TRBD1 (5 bases). Per germline, CDR1 SGHTA and CDR2 FQGNSA. The CDR3 has 16 amino acids. V lost 1 base and J 0 bases, leaving 10 bases between the germline ends. Full variable domain (missing parts from reference TRBV7-2 and TRBJ2-4): GAGVSQSPSNKVTEKGKDVELRCDPISGHTALYWYRQSLGQGLEFLIYFQGNSAPDKSGLPSDRFSAERTGGSVSTLTIQRTQQEDSAVYLCASSLGETAAKNIQYFGAGTRLSVL.